A single sample is the source of the 20 T cell receptor beta chains below, sequenced in a study of cytomegalovirus exposure and HLA in healthy donors. The PCR employed 60 Vbeta primers together with 13 Jbeta primers. Clones were read by immunoSEQ multiplex PCR, and TCRdb kept only the in-frame ones, dropping some. The table records around 150,000 clones, 75% to 90% of them present only once. Sequencing was done on a sample of PBMCs. All receptors come from a woman under 30 in good health and CMV-seronegative.

This clone was seen a single time. The V gene is TRBV15, the J gene TRBJ1-5, with D uncertain. The germline CDR1 and CDR2 sequences are LNHNV and YYDKDF (reference sequence). This CDR3 comprises 15 residues. V was clipped by 6 bases and J by 1 base, with 13 bases between them. CDR3 amino acids: CATSFGRGSNQPQHF. CDR3 nucleotide sequence: TGTGCCACCAGTTTCGGTCGCGGAAGCAATCAGCCCCAGCATTTT.

This clone was seen once. The CDR3: CALRRVEGANYGYTF. The CDR3 DNA reads TGTGCCTTAAGACGGGTCGAGGGAGCTAACTATGGCTACACCTTC. The chain combines TRBV30 with TRBJ1-2, with D unclear. Germline V gene data show CDR1 as GTSNPN and CDR2 as SVGIG (reference sequence). This CDR3 is built from 15 residues. Trimming removed 7 bases from V and 0 bases from J, with 18 bases in between.

The chain carries TRBV5-1 and TRBJ2-5; tentative D call: TRBD1 (5 bases). Matching the DNA end better, TRBJ2-7 makes the J call doubtful. Germline V lookup: CDR1 SGHRS, CDR2 YFSETQ. This CDR3 has 15 residues. The CDR3 here is CASSLAGRANYEQYF. The CDR3 DNA is TGCGCCAGCAGCTTGGCGGGCAGGGCGAACTACGAGCAGTACTTC.

This chain connects TRBV2 to TRBJ2-3; 9 bases are a match to TRBD2. V lost 5 bases and J lost 1; bases outside the gene matches: 1. Germline-derived CDR1 and CDR2 are SNHLY and FYNNEI. The CDR3 totals 14 residues. CDR3 loop: CASSLAGGTDTQYF. The CDR3 DNA reads as TGTGCCAGCAGTTTAGCGGGGGGCACAGATACGCAGTATTTT.

This sequence joins TRBV7-3 and TRBJ2-5; 8 bases are a match to TRBD2. V gave up 1 base and J gave up 11 bases; unmatched junction bases: 9. CDR1 and CDR2 from the germline V gene are SGHTA and FQGTGA. CDR3 length: 14 amino acids. In DNA form, the CDR3 reads TGTGCCAGCAGCTTAATCGGGGGGGCGCCGGAGCAGTACTTC. Protein: CASSLIGGAPEQYF.

In regard to this clone: Other DNA sequences in the same sample also yield this CDR3. The genes are TRBV5-1 and TRBJ1-1; D not resolved. CDR3 size: 15 residues. The V gene's germline CDR1 is SGHRS and CDR2 YFSETQ. Between the trimmed V and J ends, which lost 0 bases and 1 base, there was a span of 10 bases. CDR3 in amino acids: CASSLGDLPNTEAFF. CDR3 nucleotides: TGCGCCAGCAGCTTGGGAGACTTACCGAACACTGAAGCTTTCTTT.

The J gene is TRBJ1-4, the V gene TRBV7-9; 8 positions agree with TRBD1. This CDR3 is built from 15 residues. The germline V gene encodes CDR1 SEHNR and CDR2 FQNEAQ (reference sequence). J lost 5 bases, V lost 5 bases, and 7 bases had no gene match. The CDR3 sequence: CASSPWTGQNEKLFF. CDR3 DNA sequence: TGTGCCAGCAGCCCCTGGACAGGGCAGAATGAAAAACTGTTTTTT.

The V gene is TRBV11-1, the J gene TRBJ2-7; TRBD1 agrees at 7 bases. The CDR3 has 16 residues. The trim removed 5 bases at V and 0 bases at J, leaving 10 bases unmatched. CDR1 and CDR2 (germline): SGHAT, FQDESV (reference sequence). As DNA, the CDR3 is TGTGCCAGCAGCCCCTGGGTCAGGGGGTTCTCCTACGAGCAGTACTTC. Its protein is CASSPWVRGFSYEQYF.

This clone was seen only once. The chain joins TRBV28 to TRBJ2-5; 14 nucleotides align to TRBD2. After removal of 6 bases from V and 2 bases from J, the junction contained 11 bases not matched to a gene. CDR3 size: 18 residues. CDR1 is MDHEN and CDR2 is SYDVKM in the germline V gene. CDR3 nucleotide sequence: TGTGCCAGCAGCCCGGGACTAGCGGGAGCGCCCCTTCAAGAGACCCAGTACTTC. It specifies CASSPGLAGAPLQETQYF.

This rearrangement joins TRBV27 to TRBJ2-1; perhaps TRBD2 as D (6 bases). Trimming stripped 0 bases from V and 6 bases from J, with 6 bases between. The CDR3 extends over 13 amino acids. The germline gives CDR1 MNHEY, CDR2 SMNVEV (reference sequence). The CDR3 sequence: CASSLSTSNEQFF. DNA for the CDR3: TGTGCCAGCAGTTTATCGACTAGCAATGAGCAGTTCTTC.

The chain is built from TRBV11-1 and TRBJ1-1, with D unclear. Germline V gene sequence: CDR1 SGHAT, CDR2 FQDESV (reference sequence). V gave up 5 bases and J gave up 1 base, with 11 bases separating them. The CDR3 is 14 amino acids. This CDR3 reads CASSTLTANTEAFF. CDR3 bases: TGTGCCAGCAGCACCCTAACAGCGAACACTGAAGCTTTCTTT. Variable domain in full (rest from reference TRBV11-1 and TRBJ1-1): EAEVAQSPRYKITEKSQAVAFWCDPISGHATLYWYRQILGQGPELLVQFQDESVVDDSQLPKDRFSAERLKGVDSTLKIQPAELGDSAMYLCASSTLTANTEAFFGQGTRLTVV.

The chain employs TRBV5-1 and TRBJ2-5, with 7 bases that match TRBD2. The J segment lost 2 bases and the V segment lost 3 bases, leaving 10 bases of the junction unmatched. Looked up from germline, CDR1 is SGHRS and CDR2 is YFSETQ. The CDR3 consists of 16 residues. This CDR3 is CASSSGYSGRQETQYF. CDR3 DNA sequence: TGCGCCAGCAGCTCAGGTTATTCCGGGAGGCAAGAGACCCAGTACTTC.

The chain combines TRBV6-1 with TRBJ2-7; D may be TRBD1 (6 bases). Germline lookup yields CDR1 MNHNS and CDR2 SASEGT. This CDR3 spans 15 amino acids. V lost 6 bases and J 2 bases, leaving 17 bases between the germline ends. The CDR3 nucleotides read TGTGCCAGCAGCTTACATAAACAGGGTCCCTACGAGCAGTACTTC. It specifies CASSLHKQGPYEQYF.

The rearrangement joins TRBV30 to TRBJ2-7; D unresolved. V was pared by 0 bases and J by 0 bases, with 6 bases between. The germline gives CDR1 GTSNPN, CDR2 SVGIG (reference sequence). CDR3 size: 13 residues. The CDR3 sequence: CAWSVQYSYEQYF. The DNA of the CDR3 is TGTGCCTGGAGTGTACAGTACTCCTACGAGCAGTACTTC.

The CDR3 region has the DNA TGTGCCACCAGTCGGGGACTGAACACCGGGGAGCTGTTTTTT. Residues: CATSRGLNTGELFF. The rearrangement uses TRBV15 and TRBJ2-2, with D possibly matching TRBD2 (6 bases). The CDR3 sequence is 14 residues long. Germline lookup yields CDR1 LNHNV and CDR2 YYDKDF (reference sequence). V lost 6 bases and J 1 base, leaving 9 bases between the germline ends.

The genes are TRBV28 and TRBJ2-6, with a possible D match to TRBD1 (5 bases). V was pared by 7 bases and J by 0 bases, with 7 bases between. Germline V CDR1 and CDR2: MDHEN, SYDVKM. The CDR3 is 14 residues long. CDR3 in amino acids: CASIGASGANVLTF. Here the CDR3 DNA reads TGTGCCAGCATTGGGGCCTCTGGGGCCAACGTCCTGACTTTC.

The rearrangement links TRBV5-4 to TRBJ1-2; D is possibly TRBD1 (6 bases). The CDR3 runs to 15 residues. V lost 0 bases, J lost 3 bases, and 12 bases lay in between. Per germline, CDR1 SGHNT and CDR2 YYREEE (reference sequence). CDR3 sequence (DNA): TGTGCCAGCAGCTTGGGGTGGGACACGCACTATGGCTACACCTTC. As protein: CASSLGWDTHYGYTF. Looking up the rest from reference TRBV5-4 and TRBJ1-2 gives the full variable domain: ETGVTQSPTHLIKTRGQQVTLRCSSQSGHNTVSWYQQALGQGPQFIFQYYREEENGRGNFPPRFSGLQFPNYSSELNVNALELDDSALYLCASSLGWDTHYGYTFGSGTRLTVV.

This rearrangement joins TRBV5-4 to TRBJ2-1, with D tentatively TRBD1 (5 bases). The CDR3 consists of 16 residues. CDR1 SGHNT and CDR2 YYREEE come from the germline V gene (reference sequence). Trimming cost V 0 bases and J 0 bases, with 10 bases left between them. CDR3 sequence: CASSLATGSSYNEQFF. CDR3 nucleotides: TGTGCCAGCAGCTTGGCCACAGGAAGCTCCTACAATGAGCAGTTCTTC.

The V call is TRBV29-1, the J call TRBJ1-2; 12 nucleotides line up with TRBD1. This CDR3 is 14 amino acids long. Germline V gene data show CDR1 as SQVTM and CDR2 as ANQGSEA. V lost 6 bases, J lost 6 bases, and 8 bases stayed unmatched. As DNA, the CDR3 is TGCAGCGTAACCGGGACAGGGGGCGTTCATGGCTACACCTTC. Its translation is CSVTGTGGVHGYTF.

The chain employs TRBV28 and TRBJ2-3, with TRBD2 matching over 8 bases. The CDR3 is 16 amino acids. V shed 6 bases and J 0 bases; nucleotides not matched to a gene: 8. The germline V gene has CDR1 MDHEN and CDR2 SYDVKM. The DNA for the CDR3 is TGTGCCAGCAGAAGTGGACTAGCCCGTAGCACAGATACGCAGTATTTT. It yields the protein CASRSGLARSTDTQYF.